Shown below are 16 T cell receptor beta chains from a single sample sequenced in a study of T and B cells in COVID-19 patients (dated by TCRdb to about 2020). For sequencing, an Illumina MiSeq was employed. TRB rearrangements were amplified by multiplex PCR with BIOMED2 TRB-A/B primer pools. In TCRdb, the public reads were trimmed at Q25 with fastp and aligned with MiXCR, with productive beta chains retained. Here each entry gathers all rows of one CDR3 protein and keeps the most common genes and DNA. This sample comprises 3,200 or so distinct CDR3 sequences, about a quarter of them detected only once. Roughly 25% of the sample is in the top ten clones. Genomic DNA extracted from blood, in amounts of roughly 250-500 ng, served as the starting material for amplifying TRB repertoires. Sample: blood. Receptors originate from a human donor with active COVID-19.

In its sample, this clonotype ranks as medium-sized (0.01 to 0.1%). The gene calls are TRBV19 and TRBJ1-2; a possible D gene is TRBD1 (5 bases). This CDR3 is built from 14 residues. The germline V gene encodes CDR1 LNHDA and CDR2 SQIVND (reference sequence). Trimming removed 3 bases from V and 8 bases from J, with 16 bases in between. The CDR3 sequence is CASSIRDSQAGYTF. The CDR3 coding sequence is TGTGCCAGTAGTATCCGGGACTCCCAAGCGGGCTACACCTTC.

This clonotype qualifies as medium-sized. The DNA of the CDR3 is TGTGCCAGCAGTTTATCGGGTTACACCGGGGAGCTGTTTTTT. Translation gives CASSLSGYTGELFF. The chain joins TRBV27 to TRBJ2-2; D gene ambiguous. CDR3 length: 14 residues. Germline CDR1 and CDR2: MNHEY and SMNVEV (reference sequence). Trimming removed 0 bases at V and 3 bases at J, with 5 bases between.

This chain connects TRBV4-1 to TRBJ2-7; D remains unclear. This CDR3 contains 13 residues. Trimming shortened V by 1 base and J by 7 bases, and 11 bases separated the two germline ends. Germline V gene data show CDR1 as MGHRA and CDR2 as YSYEKL. In nucleotides, the CDR3 is TGCGCCAGCAGCCAAGTTGCGCAAAGTGAGCAGTACTTC. Translating it yields CASSQVAQSEQYF.

This clonotype is large (0.1 to 1%) by share. The chain employs TRBV11-3 and TRBJ2-3, with D uncertain. This CDR3 has 14 amino acids. CDR1 and CDR2 from the germline V gene are SGHNT and YENEEA. Trimming removed 5 bases at V and 5 bases at J, with 14 bases between. The CDR3 region is CASSHQVPGDTQYF. For the CDR3, the DNA is TGTGCCAGCAGCCACCAGGTCCCAGGAGATACGCAGTATTTT. The full variable domain, in which reference TRBV11-3 and TRBJ2-3 provide the parts outside the CDR3, is EAGVVQSPRYKIIEKKQPVAFWCNPISGHNTLYWYLQNLGQGPELLIRYENEEAVDDSQLPKDRFSAERLKGVDSTLKIQPAELGDSAVYLCASSHQVPGDTQYFGPGTRLTVL.

This sequence joins TRBV7-2 and TRBJ2-7; 10 nucleotides line up with TRBD1. CDR1 is SGHTA and CDR2 is FQGNSA in the germline V gene. This CDR3 comprises 15 residues. J was trimmed by 6 bases and V by 5 bases; bases with no gene match: 10. CDR3 in amino acids: CASSRSRTGGLEQYF. The CDR3 bases are TGTGCCAGCAGCCGATCCCGGACAGGGGGGCTCGAGCAGTACTTC.

The V call is TRBV5-1, the J call TRBJ2-2, with a tentative D call TRBD1 (6 bases). V was trimmed by 3 bases and J by 4 bases, leaving 10 bases between them. CDR1 and CDR2 (germline): SGHRS, YFSETQ. The CDR3 has 14 amino acids. CDR3 DNA: TGCGCCAGCAGCTCCGGGACAACCACCGGGGAGCTGTTTTTT. Translating gives CASSSGTTTGELFF.

This clonotype was picked up a small number of times. The chain links TRBV6-1 to TRBJ1-2, with unresolved D. From germline, CDR1 is MNHNS and CDR2 SASEGT. The CDR3 runs 14 residues. Deletions cut 1 base from V and 4 bases from J, with 10 bases between. CDR3 DNA sequence: TGTGCCAGCAGTGAAGGCAGGACGGCCTATGGCTACACCTTC. It is translated as CASSEGRTAYGYTF.

The rearrangement joins TRBV12-3 or TRBV12-4 to TRBJ2-5; D unclear. The CDR3 contains 12 residues. Trimming pared 2 bases from V and 5 bases from J, leaving 6 bases between. The CDR3 protein is CASSLRRETQYF. CDR3 DNA: TGTGCCAGCAGTTTAAGACGGGAGACCCAGTACTTC.

This clonotype ranks as large (0.1 to 1%). The chain joins TRBV29-1 to TRBJ2-7, with a tentative D call TRBD1 (6 bases). The CDR3 has 15 amino acids. The V gene's germline CDR1 is SQVTM and CDR2 ANQGSEA. Deletions cut 1 base from V and 2 bases from J, with 15 bases between. CDR3 sequence: CSVEVYKDSPYEQYF. The CDR3 DNA reads TGCAGCGTTGAAGTCTATAAGGACAGCCCCTACGAGCAGTACTTC.

This clonotype was picked up many times. V usage is TRBV6-5 and J usage is TRBJ2-5, with D tentatively TRBD1 (6 bases). The CDR3 totals 17 residues. CDR1 is MNHEY and CDR2 is SVGAGI in the germline V gene. V was trimmed by 5 bases and J by 1 base, leaving 20 bases between them. The CDR3 bases are TGTGCCAGCAGTGATTATGGGGGCCCCATCGCCCAAGAGACCCAGTACTTC. Translation: CASSDYGGPIAQETQYF.

This clonotype was seen a handful of times. The chain links TRBV24-1 to TRBJ1-5; perhaps TRBD1 as D (5 bases). This CDR3 is built from 13 residues. CDR1 is KGHDR, CDR2 SFDVKD, per germline. V was pared by 9 bases and J by 5 bases, with 13 bases between. The CDR3 protein is CATSGGNDQPQHF. The DNA of the CDR3 is TGTGCCACCTCGGGGGGTAACGATCAGCCCCAGCATTTT.

This clonotype is medium-sized. This rearrangement joins TRBV19 to TRBJ1-2; 7 bases align to TRBD1. Germline CDR1 reads LNHDA; CDR2 reads SQIVND (reference sequence). The V segment lost 4 bases and the J segment 4 bases; nucleotides outside the gene matches: 12. CDR3 length: 16 residues. The CDR3 spells CASSNRQGSAGYGYTF. The CDR3 nucleotides are TGTGCCAGTAGTAACAGACAGGGCTCAGCAGGCTATGGCTACACCTTC.

By share, this clonotype counts as medium-sized. The rearrangement uses TRBV13 and TRBJ2-1; D is uncertain. The CDR3 length is 14 residues. CDR1 is PRHDT, CDR2 FYEKMQ, per germline (reference sequence). The V and J ends lost 4 bases and 4 bases respectively, with 11 bases between them. CDR3 sequence reads: CASSWTVEYNEQFF. The CDR3 nucleotides read TGTGCCAGCAGCTGGACGGTTGAGTACAATGAGCAGTTCTTC.

The chain employs TRBV7-2 and TRBJ2-1; 12 positions match TRBD2. CDR1 SGHTA and CDR2 FQGNSA come from the germline V gene. The CDR3 consists of 16 residues. V trimming: 5 bases; J trimming: 9 bases; junction bases outside the gene matches: 11. The CDR3 bases are TGTGCCAGCAGCCGCCCTACTAGCGGGGGGCCACGTGAGCAGTTCTTC. Translated, it gives CASSRPTSGGPREQFF.

The table lists this clonotype with a few counts. The CDR3 reads CASSEFKGVGETQYF. Here the CDR3 DNA reads TGTGCCAGCAGTGAATTTAAGGGTGTCGGGGAGACCCAGTACTTC. The chain combines TRBV25-1 with TRBJ2-5; unclear D gene. Trimming took 1 base from V and 5 from J, leaving 14 bases between them. Germline V gene sequence: CDR1 MGHDK, CDR2 SYGVNS. The CDR3 totals 15 residues. The full variable domain, with the rest looked up from reference TRBV25-1 and TRBJ2-5, is EADIYQTPRYLVIGTGKKITLECSQTMGHDKMYWYQQDPGMELHLIHYSYGVNSTEKGDLSSESTVSRIRTEHFPLTLESARPSHTSQYLCASSEFKGVGETQYFGPGTRLLVL.

By sample share, this clonotype is medium-sized. This rearrangement joins TRBV19 to TRBJ1-4; no firm D call. The CDR3 spans 14 residues. Trimming took 5 bases from V and 0 from J, leaving 7 bases between them. CDR1 is LNHDA, CDR2 SQIVND, per germline (reference sequence). The CDR3 DNA reads TGTGCCAGTAGTTACGGTGCAACTAATGAAAAACTGTTTTTT. It encodes CASSYGATNEKLFF.